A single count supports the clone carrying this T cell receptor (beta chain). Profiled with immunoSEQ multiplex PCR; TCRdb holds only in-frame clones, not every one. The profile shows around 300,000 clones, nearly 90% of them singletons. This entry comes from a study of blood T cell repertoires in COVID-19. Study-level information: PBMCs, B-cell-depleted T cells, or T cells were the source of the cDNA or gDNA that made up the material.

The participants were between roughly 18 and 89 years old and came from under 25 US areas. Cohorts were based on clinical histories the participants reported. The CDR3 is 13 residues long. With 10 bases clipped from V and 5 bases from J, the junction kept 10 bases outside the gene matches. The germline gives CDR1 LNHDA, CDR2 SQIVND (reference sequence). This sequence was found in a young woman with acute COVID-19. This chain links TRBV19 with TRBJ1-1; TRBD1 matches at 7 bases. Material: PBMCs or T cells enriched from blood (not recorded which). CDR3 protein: CAISQGELTEAFF. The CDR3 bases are TGTGCCATCTCCCAGGGGGAACTGACTGAAGCTTTCTTT.